In its sample, the clone carrying this T cell receptor (beta chain) was seen many times. The target antigen is unknown. These data belong to a study of response to subunit inactivated influenza vaccine. General study points: The authors put forward the suggestion that each seasonal influenza vaccination may bring in only a limited number of new T cells.

MiXCR, run by TCRdb on the RT-PCR reads, gives a single entry per CDR3 protein. The repertoire holds approximately 250,000 distinct CDR3 sequences, 12% seen once, with over 6.5% in the top ten. The sequenced sample was non-naive T cells sorted from PBMCs, obtained around 14 days before vaccination. This sequence originates from a man in his fifties or sixties who received an inactivated influenza vaccine.

This CDR3 reads CASSPLSGATGELFF. DNA of the CDR3: TGTGCCAGCAGCCCCTTATCAGGGGCCACCGGGGAGCTGTTTTTT. The chain uses TRBV4-2 and TRBJ2-2; TRBD1 is a possible D gene (6 bases). The CDR3 runs to 15 residues. V was trimmed by 4 bases and J by 4 bases, leaving 13 bases between them. Germline lookup yields CDR1 LGHNA and CDR2 YNFKEQ.